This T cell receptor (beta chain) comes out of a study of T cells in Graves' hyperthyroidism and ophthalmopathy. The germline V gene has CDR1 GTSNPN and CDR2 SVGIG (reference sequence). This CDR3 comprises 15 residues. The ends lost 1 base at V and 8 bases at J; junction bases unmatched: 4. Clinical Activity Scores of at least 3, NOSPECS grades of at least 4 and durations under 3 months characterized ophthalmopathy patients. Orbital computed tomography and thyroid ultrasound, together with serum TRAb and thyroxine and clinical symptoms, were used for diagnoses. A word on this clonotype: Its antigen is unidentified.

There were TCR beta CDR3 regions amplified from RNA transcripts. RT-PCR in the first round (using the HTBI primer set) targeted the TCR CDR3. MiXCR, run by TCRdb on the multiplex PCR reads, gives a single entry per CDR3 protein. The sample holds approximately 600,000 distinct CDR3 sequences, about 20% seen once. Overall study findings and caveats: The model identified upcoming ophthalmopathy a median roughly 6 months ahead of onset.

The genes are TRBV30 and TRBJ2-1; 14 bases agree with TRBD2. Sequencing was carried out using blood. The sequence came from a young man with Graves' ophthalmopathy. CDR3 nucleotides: TGTGCCTGGAGTGAGGGACTAGCGGGAGTGGATGAGCAGTTCTTC. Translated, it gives CAWSEGLAGVDEQFF. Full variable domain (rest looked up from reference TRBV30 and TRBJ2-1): SQTIHQWPATLVQPVGSPLSLECTVEGTSNPNLYWYRQAAGRGLQLLFYSVGIGQISSEVPQNLSASRPQDRQFILSSKKLLLSDSGFYLCAWSEGLAGVDEQFFGPGTRLTVL.